The 3 T cell receptor beta chains reported below all come from one sample, sequenced in a study of OX40 agonist ivuxolimab in advanced cancers. Sequenced by immunoSEQ multiplex PCR; TCRdb stores in-frame clones only, minus some. The sample lists about 65,000 clones, 80% to 90% occurring once. Sequenced here: CD4+ or CD8+ T cells sorted from blood, sampled in a trial of the OX40 agonist ivuxolimab. All receptors derive from an adult with an advanced solid tumor such as melanoma, head and neck, liver or kidney cancer.

This chain links TRBV30 with TRBJ2-2, with D possibly TRBD1 on 5 matching bases. The CDR3 is made up of 12 amino acids. Per the germline V gene, CDR1 is GTSNPN and CDR2 is SVGIG (reference sequence). V lost 5 bases and J lost 6, with 10 bases in between. The CDR3 DNA reads TGTGCCTGGCAGGGATTTTCCGGGGAGCTGTTTTTT. As protein: CAWQGFSGELFF.

This clone was recorded only once. J is TRBJ1-2 and V is TRBV7-2; D is undetermined. Germline assignment: CDR1 SGHTA and CDR2 FQGNSA. V lost 7 bases and J 1 base, leaving 16 bases between the germline ends. The CDR3 runs 15 residues. The CDR3 is CASTPSAVGNYGYTF. The CDR3 region has the DNA TGTGCCAGCACCCCCTCAGCAGTGGGTAACTATGGCTACACCTTC.

CDR3 protein: CASSLESGRAYNEQFF. CDR3 in DNA: TGTGCCAGCAGCTTAGAGAGCGGGAGGGCCTACAATGAGCAGTTCTTC. This rearrangement joins TRBV11-1 to TRBJ2-1; 10 bases line up with TRBD2. This CDR3 region has 16 residues. Germline V gives CDR1 SGHAT, CDR2 FQDESV (reference sequence). Trimming cost V 1 base and J 2 bases; bases outside gene matches: 2. The full variable domain, in which reference TRBV11-1 and TRBJ2-1 provide the parts outside the CDR3, is EAEVAQSPRYKITEKSQAVAFWCDPISGHATLYWYRQILGQGPELLVQFQDESVVDDSQLPKDRFSAERLKGVDSTLKIQPAELGDSAMYLCASSLESGRAYNEQFFGPGTRLTVL.